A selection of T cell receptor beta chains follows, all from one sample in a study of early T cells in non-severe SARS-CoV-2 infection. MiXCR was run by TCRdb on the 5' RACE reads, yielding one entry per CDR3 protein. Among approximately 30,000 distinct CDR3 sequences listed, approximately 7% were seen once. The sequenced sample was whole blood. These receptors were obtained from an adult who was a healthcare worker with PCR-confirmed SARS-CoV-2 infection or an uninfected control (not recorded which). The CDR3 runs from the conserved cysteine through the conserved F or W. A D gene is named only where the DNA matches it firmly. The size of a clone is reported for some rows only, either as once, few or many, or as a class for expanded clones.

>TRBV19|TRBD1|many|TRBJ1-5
CASSIVQGTNQPQHF
TGTGCCAGTAGTATTGTACAGGGGACGAATCAGCCCCAGCATTTT
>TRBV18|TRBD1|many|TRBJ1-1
CASSLTRQGAKPLNTEAFF
TGTGCCAGCTCCCTAACGAGACAGGGGGCGAAGCCCTTGAACACTGAAGCTTTCTTT
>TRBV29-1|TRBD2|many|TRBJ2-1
CSVEGGLAGTYNEQFF
TGCAGCGTTGAAGGAGGGCTAGCGGGAACCTACAATGAGCAGTTCTTC
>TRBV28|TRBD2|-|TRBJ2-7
CASSFFDGLAKYEQYF
TGTGCCAGCAGTTTCTTTGATGGACTAGCGAAGTACGAGCAGTACTTC
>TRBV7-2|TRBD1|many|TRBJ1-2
CASSRGQGAHGYTF
TGTGCCAGCAGCCGGGGACAGGGGGCGCATGGCTACACCTTC
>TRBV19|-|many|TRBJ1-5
CASSTTWDGSNQPQHF
TGTGCCAGTAGTACGACCTGGGACGGTAGCAATCAGCCCCAGCATTTT
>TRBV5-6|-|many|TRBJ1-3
CASSHDEENTIYF
TGTGCCAGCAGCCACGATGAGGAGAACACCATATATTTT
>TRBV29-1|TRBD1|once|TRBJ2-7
CSFRTGGNEQYF
TGCAGCTTTCGGACAGGGGGCAACGAGCAGTACTTC
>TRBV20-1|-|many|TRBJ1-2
CSTPHRGVPKGYGYTF
TGCAGTACTCCTCACCGGGGGGTTCCTAAGGGCTATGGCTACACCTTC
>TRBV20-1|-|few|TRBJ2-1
CSARSERSVGEQFF
TGCAGTGCTAGATCAGAGCGATCCGTCGGTGAGCAGTTCTTC
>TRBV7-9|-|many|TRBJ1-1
CASSPPVLMNTEAFF
TGTGCCAGCAGTCCTCCGGTCCTAATGAACACTGAAGCTTTCTTT
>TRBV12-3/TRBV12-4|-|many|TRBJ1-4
CASSLNIAVEKLFF
TGTGCCAGCAGTTTAAATATCGCGGTTGAAAAACTGTTTTTT
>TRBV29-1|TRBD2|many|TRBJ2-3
CSVELTSPRTDTQYF
TGCAGCGTTGAACTGACTAGCCCCCGCACAGATACGCAGTATTTT
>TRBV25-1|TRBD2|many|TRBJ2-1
CASSSRTRSGSWLYNEQFF
TGTGCCAGCAGTTCACGGACTAGGAGCGGTAGTTGGCTTTACAATGAGCAGTTCTTC